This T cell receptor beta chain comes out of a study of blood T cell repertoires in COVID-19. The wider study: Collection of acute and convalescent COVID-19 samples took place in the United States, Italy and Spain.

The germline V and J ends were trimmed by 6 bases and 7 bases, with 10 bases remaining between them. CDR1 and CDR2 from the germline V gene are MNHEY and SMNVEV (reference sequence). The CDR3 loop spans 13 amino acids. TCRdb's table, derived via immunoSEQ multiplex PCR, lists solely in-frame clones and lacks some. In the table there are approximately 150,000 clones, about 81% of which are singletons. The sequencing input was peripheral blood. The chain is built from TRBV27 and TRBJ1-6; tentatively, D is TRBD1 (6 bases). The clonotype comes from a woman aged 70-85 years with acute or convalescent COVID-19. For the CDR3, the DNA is TGTGCCAGCAGACAGGGTAGGAATTCACCCCTCCACTTT. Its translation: CASRQGRNSPLHF.